This note documents a single T cell receptor beta chain sequence. This sample is part of a study of early T cells in non-severe SARS-CoV-2 infection. Study-wide context: Bulk RNA isolated from unsorted whole blood underwent sequencing; chains were not paired.

Unique molecular identifiers were attached to individual cDNA molecules. TCRdb called the 5' RACE reads again in MiXCR, with one record for every CDR3 protein. The sample yields fewer than 85,000 distinct CDR3 sequences, more than 14% seen once. J gave up 5 bases and V 1 base, and 5 bases lay outside the gene matches. The CDR3 spans 14 residues. In germline, CDR1 is SGHRS, CDR2 YFSETQ. V gene TRBV5-1 combines with J gene TRBJ1-1, with 7 bases identical to TRBD1. This specimen consisted of whole blood, obtained at baseline. The clonotype originates from an adult who was a healthcare worker with PCR-confirmed SARS-CoV-2 infection or an uninfected control (not recorded which). CDR3 DNA sequence: TGCGCCAGCAGCTTGACAGGGGAGAGGACTGAAGCTTTCTTT. Protein product: CASSLTGERTEAFF.